This T cell receptor beta chain stems from a study of blood T cell repertoires in COVID-19. Across the whole study: Material from acute and convalescent COVID-19 was sourced from the United States, Italy and Spain.

This CDR3 is 13 amino acids long. V shed 7 bases, J shed 5 bases, and the junction held 4 bases outside the gene matches. Germline loops: CDR1 ENHRY, CDR2 SYGVKD. In the study's own analysis: Estimation of nucleated cell counts was performed using reference gene primer amplification. Sequencing used immunoSEQ multiplex PCR; TCRdb keeps in-frame clones, though not all of them. The V and J calls and clone size are taken from that table; D and trimming were inferred from the DNA. This sample has approximately 310,000 clones; around 87% occur once, and the top ten carry 1%. The source of this sequence is a man aged 50 or older with active or convalescent COVID-19. This chain links TRBV10-3 with TRBJ1-2, with TRBD1 identical over 10 bases. Sequencing was performed on peripheral blood. CDR3 sequence reads: CAITGTGEYGYTF. DNA of the CDR3: TGTGCCATCACCGGGACAGGGGAATATGGCTACACCTTC.